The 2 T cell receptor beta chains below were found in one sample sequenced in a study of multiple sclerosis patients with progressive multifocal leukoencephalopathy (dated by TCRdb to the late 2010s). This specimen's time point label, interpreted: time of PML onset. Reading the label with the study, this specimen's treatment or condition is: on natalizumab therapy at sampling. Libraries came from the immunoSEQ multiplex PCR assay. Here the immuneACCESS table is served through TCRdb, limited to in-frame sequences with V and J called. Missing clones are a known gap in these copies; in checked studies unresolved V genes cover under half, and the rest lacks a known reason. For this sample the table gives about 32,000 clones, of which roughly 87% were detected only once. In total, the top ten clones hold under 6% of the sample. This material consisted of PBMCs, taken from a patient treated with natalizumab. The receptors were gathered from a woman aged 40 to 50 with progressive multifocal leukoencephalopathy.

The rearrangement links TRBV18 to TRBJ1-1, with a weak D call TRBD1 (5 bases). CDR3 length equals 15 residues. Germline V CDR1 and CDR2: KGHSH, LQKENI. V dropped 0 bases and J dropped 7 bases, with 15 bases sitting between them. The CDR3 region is CASSPPAGAGGEAFF. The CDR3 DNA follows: TGTGCCAGCTCACCACCGGCCGGGGCCGGTGGTGAAGCTTTCTTT. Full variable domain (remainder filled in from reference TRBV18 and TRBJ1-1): NAGVMQNPRHLVRRRGQEARLRCSPMKGHSHVYWYRQLPEEGLKFMVYLQKENIIDESGMPKERFSAEFPKEGPSILRIQQVVRGDSAAYFCASSPPAGAGGEAFFGQGTRLTVV.

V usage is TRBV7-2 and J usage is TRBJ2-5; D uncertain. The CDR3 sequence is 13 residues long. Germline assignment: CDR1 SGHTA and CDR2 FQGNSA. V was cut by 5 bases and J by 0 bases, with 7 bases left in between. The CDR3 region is CASSPSYQETQYF. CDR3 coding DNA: TGTGCCAGCAGCCCCTCGTACCAAGAGACCCAGTACTTC.